The 18 T cell receptor beta chains listed next were all sequenced from one sample in a study of OX40 agonist ivuxolimab in advanced cancers. TCRdb keeps only in-frame clones here, not all; method: immunoSEQ multiplex PCR. This table has 15,000 to 20,000 clones, under 65% appearing once. Sequenced material: CD4+ or CD8+ T cells sorted from blood, taken in a trial of the OX40 agonist ivuxolimab. These receptors originate from an adult with an advanced solid tumor such as melanoma, head and neck, liver or kidney cancer.

In this sample, this clone turned up once. The gene calls are TRBV15 and TRBJ1-6; TRBD1 is a possible D gene (5 bases). The CDR3 loop spans 15 amino acids. Trimming shortened V by 0 bases and J by 6 bases, and 9 bases separated the two germline ends. Per germline, CDR1 LNHNV and CDR2 YYDKDF (reference sequence). The CDR3 region is CATSRDRQGNSPLHF. In DNA, the CDR3 is TGTGCCACCAGCAGAGATAGGCAGGGTAATTCACCCCTCCACTTT.

By share, this clone ranks as medium-sized. This chain links TRBV30 with TRBJ2-7, with 11 positions matching TRBD1. Germline V lookup: CDR1 GTSNPN, CDR2 SVGIG (reference sequence). With V trimmed by 5 bases and J by 1 base, 7 bases remained unmatched. This CDR3 is 15 amino acids long. The CDR3 bases are TGTGCCTGGTGTTCTGGGACAGGGGGTTCCTACGAGCAGTACTTC. It codes for CAWCSGTGGSYEQYF.

This chain connects TRBV19 to TRBJ2-1, with D maybe TRBD1 (6 bases). The V end was cut by 1 base, the J end by 9 bases, with 10 bases between. The CDR3 sequence is 13 residues long. Germline V gives CDR1 LNHDA, CDR2 SQIVND (reference sequence). The CDR3 loop is CASSIGQVGEQFF. The CDR3 DNA follows: TGTGCCAGTAGTATAGGACAGGTCGGTGAGCAGTTCTTC.

The CDR3: CASSFSGYTDTQYF. The CDR3 coding sequence is TGTGCCAGCAGCTTTAGCGGTTACACAGATACGCAGTATTTT. The chain has TRBV7-8 and TRBJ2-3; a weak D match, TRBD2 (6 bases). V shed 3 bases and J shed 2 bases, with 9 bases lying between them. This CDR3 is 14 amino acids long. Germline assignment: CDR1 SGHVS and CDR2 FQNEAQ. The variable domain in full, with the rest retrieved from reference TRBV7-8 and TRBJ2-3, is GAGVSQSPRYKVAKRGQDVALRCDPISGHVSLFWYQQALGQGPEFLTYFQNEAQLDKSGLPSDRFFAERPEGSVSTLKIQRTQQEDSAVYLCASSFSGYTDTQYFGPGTRLTVL.

This clone came up a few times. The V and J genes are TRBV27 and TRBJ2-7; 8 bases map to TRBD1. The germline V gene encodes CDR1 MNHEY and CDR2 SMNVEV (reference sequence). The CDR3 contains 14 residues. With V trimmed by 3 bases and J by 2 bases, 3 bases remained unmatched. The CDR3 DNA reads TGTGCCAGCAGTTTGGACAGGGCTACCTACGAGCAGTACTTC. It translates to CASSLDRATYEQYF.

The V call is TRBV7-8, the J call TRBJ1-5; 7 nucleotides align to TRBD1. CDR1 SGHVS and CDR2 FQNEAQ come from the germline V gene. The CDR3 totals 16 residues. V lost 5 bases and J lost 6; bases outside the gene matches: 13. The CDR3 DNA sequence: TGTGCCAGCAGCCGTCAGAAGGGGGCGCAAGTTCAGCCCCAGCATTTT. This sequence encodes CASSRQKGAQVQPQHF.

This chain links TRBV6-5 with TRBJ2-7; D tentatively fits TRBD1 or TRBD2 (5 bases each). CDR3 length: 13 residues. V was pared by 10 bases and J by 1 base, with 14 bases between. Germline CDR1 is MNHEY and CDR2 is SVGAGI. The CDR3 loop reads CATRDGNSYEQYF. For the CDR3, the DNA is TGTGCCACCCGGGACGGCAATTCCTACGAGCAGTACTTC.

This clone appeared a single time. The V and J genes are TRBV6-1 and TRBJ1-1; perhaps TRBD1 as D (5 bases). Germline V gene data show CDR1 as MNHNS and CDR2 as SASEGT. The CDR3 is 12 amino acids. V was trimmed by 8 bases and J by 6 bases, leaving 13 bases between them. CDR3 residues: CASGGVSSEAFF. CDR3 bases: TGTGCCAGCGGGGGGGTCAGCTCTGAAGCTTTCTTT.

A remark on this clone: The junction departs from germline at one end; a sequencing error may be responsible. This chain connects TRBV20-1 to TRBJ1-2; D possibly corresponds to TRBD1 (5 bases). Germline V gene sequence: CDR1 DFQATT, CDR2 SNEGSKA (reference sequence). This CDR3 is built from 8 residues. The CDR3 protein is CSARVGDF. CDR3 in DNA: TGCAGTGCTAGAGTGGGGGACTTC.

The J gene is TRBJ1-2, the V gene TRBV5-4; D is perhaps TRBD1 (5 bases). Trimming removed 7 bases at V and 5 bases at J, with 18 bases between. This CDR3 is 14 amino acids long. Germline V gives CDR1 SGHNT, CDR2 YYREEE (reference sequence). The CDR3 reads CASSTTWGVYGYTF. The CDR3 nucleotides read TGTGCCAGCTCGACGACGTGGGGGGTTTATGGCTACACCTTC.

The V and J genes are TRBV4-1 and TRBJ1-5; no clear D gene. Deletions cut 1 base from V and 5 bases from J, with 6 bases between. The germline V gene encodes CDR1 MGHRA and CDR2 YSYEKL. The CDR3 totals 13 residues. The CDR3 reads CASSQALDQPQHF. As DNA, the CDR3 is TGCGCCAGCAGCCAAGCCCTCGATCAGCCCCAGCATTTT.

CDR3 DNA sequence: TGTGCCAGCAGCACCCCCGGGACCCTTTCCTACGAGCAGTACTTC. Amino acid sequence: CASSTPGTLSYEQYF. The rearrangement uses TRBV7-9 and TRBJ2-7; perhaps D is TRBD1 or TRBD2 (5 bases each). Per the germline V gene, CDR1 is SEHNR and CDR2 is FQNEAQ (reference sequence). This CDR3 has 15 residues. V was clipped by 5 bases and J by 1 base, with 15 bases between them.

This clone was counted a few times. The rearrangement uses TRBV11-2 and TRBJ1-6; 7 nucleotides match TRBD1. The CDR3 contains 16 residues. After removal of 1 base from V and 3 bases from J, the junction contained 3 bases not matched to a gene. Looked up from germline, CDR1 is SGHAT and CDR2 is FQNNGV. The CDR3 loop is CASSLVPGGYNSPLHF. The CDR3 DNA sequence: TGTGCCAGCAGCTTAGTCCCAGGGGGCTATAATTCACCCCTCCACTTT. Variable domain in full (rest from reference TRBV11-2 and TRBJ1-6): EAGVAQSPRYKIIEKRQSVAFWCNPISGHATLYWYQQILGQGPKLLIQFQNNGVVDDSQLPKDRFSAERLKGVDSTLKIQPAKLEDSAVYLCASSLVPGGYNSPLHFGNGTRLTVT.

The chain links TRBV9 to TRBJ2-2, with D uncertain. From germline, CDR1 is SGDLS and CDR2 YYNGEE. V shed 2 bases and J shed 5 bases, with 4 bases lying between them. CDR3 length: 12 residues. For the CDR3, the DNA is TGTGCCAGCAGCGTGGAGACCGGGGAGCTGTTTTTT. Translated, it gives CASSVETGELFF.

This clone was counted a few times. This chain joins TRBV6-5 and TRBJ2-7; D uncertain. Germline values: CDR1 MNHEY, CDR2 SVGAGI. This CDR3 is 13 amino acids long. Trimming stripped 4 bases from V and 3 bases from J, with 10 bases between. The CDR3 sequence: CASSSVRSYEQYF. CDR3 bases: TGTGCCAGCAGTTCGGTCAGAAGCTACGAGCAGTACTTC.

The chain has TRBV28 and TRBJ1-2; D is perhaps TRBD1 (6 bases). Germline V CDR1 and CDR2: MDHEN, SYDVKM. Trimming removed 10 bases at V and 1 base at J, with 19 bases between. This CDR3 has 15 residues. As DNA, the CDR3 is TGTGCCACCTACCCCCGGACAGAGTTTAACTATGGCTACACCTTC. Protein sequence: CATYPRTEFNYGYTF.

By share of the sample, this clone is medium-sized. The chain recombines TRBV2 with TRBJ2-1; 8 positions match TRBD2. This CDR3 has 13 amino acids. J was trimmed by 6 bases and V by 11 bases; bases with no gene match: 9. Germline-derived CDR1 and CDR2 are SNHLY and FYNNEI. In DNA form, the CDR3 reads TGTGCCGTACCGGGACTAGTCGCCAATGAGCAGTTCTTC. It translates to CAVPGLVANEQFF. The complete variable domain, with remaining parts taken from reference TRBV2 and TRBJ2-1, reads EPEVTQTPSHQVTQMGQEVILRCVPISNHLYFYWYRQILGQKVEFLVSFYNNEISEKSEIFDDQFSVERPDGSNFTLKIRSTKLEDSAMYFCAVPGLVANEQFFGPGTRLTVL.

V is TRBV7-9 and J is TRBJ1-2, with 8 bases lining up with TRBD1. The CDR3 totals 14 residues. Germline loops: CDR1 SEHNR, CDR2 FQNEAQ (reference sequence). Trimming cost V 0 bases and J 6 bases; bases outside gene matches: 3. CDR3 protein: CASSLAGQGNGYTF. CDR3 nucleotide sequence: TGTGCCAGCAGCTTAGCAGGACAGGGAAATGGCTACACCTTC.